The 22 T cell receptor beta chains below all came from one sample that was sequenced in a study of blood T cell repertoires in COVID-19. TCRdb keeps only in-frame clones here, not all; method: immunoSEQ multiplex PCR. The table records 70,000 or so clones, around 89% of them present only once. The material sequenced was peripheral blood. Receptors were obtained from a woman older than 75 with active COVID-19.

The DNA for the CDR3 is TGTGCCTTACAGACAGGGGGGAACACTGAAGCTTTCTTT. Residues: CALQTGGNTEAFF. The chain carries TRBV6-6 and TRBJ1-1; TRBD1 aligns across 9 bases. CDR1 is MNHNY and CDR2 is SVGAGI in the germline V gene (reference sequence). CDR3 length equals 13 residues. Losses at the gene ends were 11 bases for V and 1 base for J; bases not matched to a gene: 5.

The chain carries TRBV7-2 and TRBJ2-7; D uncertain. The V and J ends lost 3 bases and 0 bases respectively, with 6 bases between them. Per germline, CDR1 SGHTA and CDR2 FQGNSA. The CDR3 is 13 residues long. The CDR3: CASSFDSSYEQYF. The CDR3 nucleotides read TGTGCCAGCAGCTTCGATAGCTCCTACGAGCAGTACTTC.

The chain carries TRBV28 and TRBJ2-1; 10 bases match TRBD1. The J segment lost 4 bases and the V segment lost 8 bases, leaving 17 bases of the junction unmatched. Germline V lookup: CDR1 MDHEN, CDR2 SYDVKM. The length of the CDR3 is 18 residues. The CDR3 DNA sequence: TGTGCCAGCCTTGAGGGGGTCCGGGACAGGGGCCCGTACAATGAGCAGTTCTTC. It is translated as CASLEGVRDRGPYNEQFF.

This clone was seen only once. The chain uses TRBV15 and TRBJ2-7; TRBD2 matches at 9 bases. J gave up 4 bases and V 1 base, and 5 bases lay outside the gene matches. The CDR3 length is 15 residues. Germline CDR1 LNHNV, CDR2 YYDKDF (reference sequence). DNA of the CDR3: TGTGCCACCAGCAGAGCACGGGGACTAGCTTACGAGCAGTACTTC. It specifies CATSRARGLAYEQYF.

CDR3 sequence: CASSLERRADTEAFF. As DNA, the CDR3 is TGTGCCAGCAGCTTGGAGAGGAGGGCGGACACTGAAGCTTTCTTT. V is TRBV5-5 and J is TRBJ1-1; D gene uncertain. Germline V gives CDR1 SGHKS, CDR2 YYEKEE (reference sequence). The CDR3 runs to 15 residues. Deletions cut 0 bases from V and 3 bases from J, with 12 bases between.

The chain recombines TRBV7-9 with TRBJ2-1; perhaps TRBD1 as D (5 bases). The CDR3 is 16 residues long. Germline CDR1 is SEHNR and CDR2 is FQNEAQ (reference sequence). V lost 3 bases and J lost 4, with 16 bases in between. The CDR3 nucleotides read TGTGCCAGCAGCTTTTCCACAGGATTACTGTACAATGAGCAGTTCTTC. It yields the protein CASSFSTGLLYNEQFF.

This clone appeared once. The chain is built from TRBV7-8 and TRBJ1-3, with D possibly being TRBD1 (5 bases). Trimming stripped 5 bases from V and 0 bases from J, with 11 bases between. The CDR3 has 15 residues. From germline, CDR1 is SGHVS and CDR2 FQNEAQ. The CDR3 DNA reads TGTGCCAGCAGCACGTCGACAGACTCTGGAAACACCATATATTTT. Translated: CASSTSTDSGNTIYF.

The chain employs TRBV7-2 and TRBJ2-3, with 7 bases that match TRBD2. The V gene's germline CDR1 is SGHTA and CDR2 FQGNSA. J was trimmed by 4 bases and V by 2 bases; bases with no gene match: 9. CDR3 size: 16 residues. The CDR3 DNA is TGTGCCAGCAGCTTATTTGGGGGGGGTATTGCAGATACGCAGTATTTT. Protein sequence: CASSLFGGGIADTQYF.

Concerning this clone: Germline is not matched at one junction end, which may reflect a read error. The chain carries TRBV15 and TRBJ1-1; possibly TRBD1 for D (5 bases). This CDR3 region has 13 residues. Germline CDR1 LNHNV, CDR2 YYDKDF (reference sequence). CDR3: CATRREVGTEAFF. CDR3 in DNA: TGTGCCACCCGCAGGGAGGTCGGCACTGAAGCTTTCTTT.

The chain joins TRBV28 to TRBJ2-2, with a tentative D call TRBD2 (6 bases). Germline CDR1 is MDHEN and CDR2 is SYDVKM. Trimming removed 10 bases at V and 2 bases at J, with 11 bases between. The CDR3 has 13 residues. The CDR3 DNA sequence: TGTGCCATCCGGGACTCTAACACCGGGGAGCTGTTTTTT. Amino acid sequence: CAIRDSNTGELFF.

This chain joins TRBV28 and TRBJ1-3, with no clear D. Between the trimmed V and J ends, which lost 7 bases and 0 bases, there was a span of 13 bases. The CDR3 has 15 residues. Germline V lookup: CDR1 MDHEN, CDR2 SYDVKM. The CDR3 loop reads CASIMTRSSGNTIYF. In DNA form, the CDR3 reads TGTGCCAGCATAATGACTCGTAGCTCTGGAAACACCATATATTTT.

As DNA, the CDR3 is TGTGCCAGCAGCTTACAGGGACAGACTAACTATGGCTACACCTTC. Its protein product is CASSLQGQTNYGYTF. The J gene is TRBJ1-2, the V gene TRBV11-1, with TRBD1 matching 7 bases. CDR1 and CDR2 from the germline V gene are SGHAT and FQDESV (reference sequence). Unmatched junction bases numbered 3, after V lost 2 bases and J lost 0 bases. This CDR3 contains 15 residues. The whole variable domain, remainder taken from reference TRBV11-1 and TRBJ1-2, is EAEVAQSPRYKITEKSQAVAFWCDPISGHATLYWYRQILGQGPELLVQFQDESVVDDSQLPKDRFSAERLKGVDSTLKIQPAELGDSAMYLCASSLQGQTNYGYTFGSGTRLTVV.

The chain is built from TRBV18 and TRBJ2-3; possible D gene TRBD2, 5 bases. CDR3 length equals 15 residues. The germline CDR1 and CDR2 sequences are KGHSH and LQKENI. V lost 5 bases, J lost 0 bases, and 12 bases lay in between. The CDR3 nucleotides are TGTGCCAGCTCAATCGTTCCGGGGAGCACAGATACGCAGTATTTT. It specifies CASSIVPGSTDTQYF. The entire variable domain, with the rest obtained from reference TRBV18 and TRBJ2-3, is as follows: NAGVMQNPRHLVRRRGQEARLRCSPMKGHSHVYWYRQLPEEGLKFMVYLQKENIIDESGMPKERFSAEFPKEGPSILRIQQVVRGDSAAYFCASSIVPGSTDTQYFGPGTRLTVL.

The rearrangement uses TRBV6-5 and TRBJ1-1; D not resolved. V lost 0 bases, J lost 5 bases, and 10 bases lay in between. The CDR3 is 14 residues long. Germline V gene data show CDR1 as MNHEY and CDR2 as SVGAGI. Here the CDR3 DNA reads TGTGCCAGCAGTTACTCGACGGGGAGAACTGAAGCTTTCTTT. It yields the protein CASSYSTGRTEAFF.

This rearrangement joins TRBV28 to TRBJ2-5, with TRBD2 identical over 8 bases. With V trimmed by 5 bases and J by 5 bases, 7 bases remained unmatched. Germline V gene lookup returns CDR1 MDHEN and CDR2 SYDVKM. This CDR3 has 14 residues. The CDR3 sequence is CASSPSSGSETQYF. The CDR3 nucleotides are TGTGCCAGCAGTCCTAGCAGCGGGAGCGAGACCCAGTACTTC.

V gene TRBV5-1 combines with J gene TRBJ2-7, with TRBD1 identical over 10 bases. The V gene's germline CDR1 is SGHRS and CDR2 YFSETQ. V lost 2 bases to trimming and J lost 4 bases; unmatched junction nucleotides: 6. CDR3 length: 15 amino acids. The DNA of the CDR3 is TGCGCCAGCAGCTTCTCGACAGGGGGCTGGTACGAGCAGTACTTC. Protein: CASSFSTGGWYEQYF.

The chain combines TRBV19 with TRBJ2-2; 7 bases fit TRBD2. This CDR3 region has 15 residues. Losses at the gene ends were 4 bases for V and 4 bases for J; bases not matched to a gene: 6. Germline V gene lookup returns CDR1 LNHDA and CDR2 SQIVND (reference sequence). CDR3 protein: CASSRAAGLTGELFF. As DNA, the CDR3 is TGTGCCAGTAGTAGAGCAGCGGGACTCACCGGGGAGCTGTTTTTT.

This clone was counted a single time. CDR3 DNA sequence: TGCAGTGCTAGAGAGAGAACCTTC. Encoded protein: CSARERTF. The chain is built from TRBV20-1 and TRBJ1-2; D gene unclear. Germline V CDR1 and CDR2: DFQATT, SNEGSKA (reference sequence). The CDR3 totals 8 residues. The germline V and J ends were trimmed by 0 bases and 14 bases, with 4 bases remaining between them.

The V call is TRBV9, the J call TRBJ2-7; TRBD2 matches at 8 bases. With 6 bases clipped from V and 2 bases from J, the junction kept 7 bases outside the gene matches. The CDR3 spans 14 residues. Germline V CDR1 and CDR2: SGDLS, YYNGEE. The CDR3 here is CASTPGGVTYEQYF. Here the CDR3 DNA reads TGTGCCAGCACCCCGGGGGGGGTAACCTACGAGCAGTACTTC.

J is TRBJ2-5 and V is TRBV28; TRBD1 aligns across 9 bases. J was trimmed by 4 bases and V by 5 bases; bases with no gene match: 14. There are 17 residues in the CDR3. Per the germline V gene, CDR1 is MDHEN and CDR2 is SYDVKM. CDR3 in amino acids: CASSIPTGGYLAETQYF. The CDR3 DNA follows: TGTGCCAGCAGTATCCCGACAGGGGGATATCTAGCAGAGACCCAGTACTTC.

The chain recombines TRBV15 with TRBJ2-7, with TRBD1 matching over 10 bases. V lost 3 bases to trimming and J lost 3 bases; unmatched junction nucleotides: 2. The CDR3 totals 14 residues. The germline V gene encodes CDR1 LNHNV and CDR2 YYDKDF (reference sequence). CDR3 amino acids: CATSRGQGFYEQYF. CDR3 DNA sequence: TGTGCCACCAGCAGGGGACAGGGGTTCTACGAGCAGTACTTC.

Here the CDR3 reads CASSSGRMNSPLHF. CDR3 bases: TGCGCCAGCAGCTCAGGAAGGATGAATTCACCCCTCCACTTT. V is TRBV10-1 and J is TRBJ1-6; D unresolved. This CDR3 is built from 14 residues. V was shortened by 6 bases and J by 7 bases, with 13 bases between the two germline ends. The germline CDR1 and CDR2 sequences are WNHNN and SYGVQD (reference sequence).